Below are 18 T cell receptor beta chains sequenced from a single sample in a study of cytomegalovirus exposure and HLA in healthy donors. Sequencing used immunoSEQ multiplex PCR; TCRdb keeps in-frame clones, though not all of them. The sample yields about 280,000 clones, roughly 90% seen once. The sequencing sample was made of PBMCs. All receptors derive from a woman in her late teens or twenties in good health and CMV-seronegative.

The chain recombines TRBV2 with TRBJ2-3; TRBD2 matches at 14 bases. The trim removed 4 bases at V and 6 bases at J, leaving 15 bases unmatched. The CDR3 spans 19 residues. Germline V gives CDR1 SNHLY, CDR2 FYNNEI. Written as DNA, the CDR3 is TGTGCCAGCAGTGCGATGGGACTAGCGGGAGATTGGGTCGGGGATACGCAGTATTTT. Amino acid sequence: CASSAMGLAGDWVGDTQYF.

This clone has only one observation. The CDR3 protein is CASSSIQGAGTEAFF. CDR3 sequence (DNA): TGTGCCAGCAGTTCGATACAGGGGGCGGGCACTGAAGCTTTCTTT. This chain uses TRBV27 with TRBJ1-1, with TRBD1 matching 9 bases. The V gene's germline CDR1 is MNHEY and CDR2 SMNVEV (reference sequence). V shed 4 bases, J shed 4 bases, and the junction held 7 bases outside the gene matches. The CDR3 contains 15 residues.

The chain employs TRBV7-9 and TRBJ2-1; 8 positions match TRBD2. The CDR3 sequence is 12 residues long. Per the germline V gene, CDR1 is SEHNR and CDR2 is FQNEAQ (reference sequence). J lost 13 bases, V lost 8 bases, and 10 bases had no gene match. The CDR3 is CASLSSGTYQFF. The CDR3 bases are TGTGCCAGCCTGAGTAGCGGGACGTACCAGTTCTTC.

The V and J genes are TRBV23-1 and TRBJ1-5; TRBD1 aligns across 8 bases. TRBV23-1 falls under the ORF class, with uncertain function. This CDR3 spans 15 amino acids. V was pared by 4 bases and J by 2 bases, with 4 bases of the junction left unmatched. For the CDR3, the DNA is TGCGCCAGCAGTCTGGGGGGACAGGGCAATCAGCCCCAGCATTTT. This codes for CASSLGGQGNQPQHF.

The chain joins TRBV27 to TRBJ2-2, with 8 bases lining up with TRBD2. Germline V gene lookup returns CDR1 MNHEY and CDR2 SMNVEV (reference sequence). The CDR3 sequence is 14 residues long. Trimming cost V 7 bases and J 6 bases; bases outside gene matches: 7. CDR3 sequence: CASKPGLGAGELFF. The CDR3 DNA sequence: TGTGCCAGCAAGCCGGGACTAGGCGCCGGGGAGCTGTTTTTT.

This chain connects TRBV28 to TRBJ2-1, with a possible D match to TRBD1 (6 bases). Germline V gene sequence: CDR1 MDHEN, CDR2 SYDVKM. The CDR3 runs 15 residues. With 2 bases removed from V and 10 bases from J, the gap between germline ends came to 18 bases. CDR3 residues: CASSLASTGRAEQFF. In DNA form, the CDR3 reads TGTGCCAGCAGTTTAGCCTCGACAGGACGAGCGGAGCAGTTCTTC.

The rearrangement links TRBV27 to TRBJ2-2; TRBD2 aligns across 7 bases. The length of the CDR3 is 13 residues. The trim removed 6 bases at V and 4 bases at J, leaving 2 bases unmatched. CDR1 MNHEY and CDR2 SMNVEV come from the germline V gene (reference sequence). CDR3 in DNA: TGTGCCAGCAGACTAGCGCCCACCGGGGAGCTGTTTTTT. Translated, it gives CASRLAPTGELFF.

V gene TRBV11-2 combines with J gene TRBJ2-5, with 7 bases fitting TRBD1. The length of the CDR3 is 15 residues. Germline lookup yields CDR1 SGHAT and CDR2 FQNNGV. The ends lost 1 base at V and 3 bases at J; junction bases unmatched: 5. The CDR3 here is CASSLGRQGEETQYF. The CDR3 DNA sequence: TGTGCCAGCAGCTTAGGGCGACAGGGAGAAGAGACCCAGTACTTC.

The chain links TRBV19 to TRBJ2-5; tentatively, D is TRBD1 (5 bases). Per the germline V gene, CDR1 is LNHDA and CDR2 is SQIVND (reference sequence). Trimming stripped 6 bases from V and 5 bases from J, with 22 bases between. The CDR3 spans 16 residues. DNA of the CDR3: TGTGCCAGTAGCACGAGTACAGGATCTGGGCAGGAGACCCAGTACTTC. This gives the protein CASSTSTGSGQETQYF.

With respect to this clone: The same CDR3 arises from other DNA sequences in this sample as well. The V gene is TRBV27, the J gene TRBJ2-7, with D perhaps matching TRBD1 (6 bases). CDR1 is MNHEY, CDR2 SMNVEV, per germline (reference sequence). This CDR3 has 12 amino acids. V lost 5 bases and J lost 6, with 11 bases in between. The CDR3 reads CASSLQGGEQYF. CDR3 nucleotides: TGTGCCAGCAGTCTACAGGGTGGCGAGCAGTACTTC.

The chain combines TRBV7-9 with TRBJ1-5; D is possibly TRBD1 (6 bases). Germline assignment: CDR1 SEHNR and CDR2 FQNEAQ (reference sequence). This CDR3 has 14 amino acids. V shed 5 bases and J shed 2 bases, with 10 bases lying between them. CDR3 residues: CASSPAGGNQPQHF. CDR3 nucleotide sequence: TGTGCCAGCAGCCCGGCAGGGGGCAATCAGCCCCAGCATTTT.

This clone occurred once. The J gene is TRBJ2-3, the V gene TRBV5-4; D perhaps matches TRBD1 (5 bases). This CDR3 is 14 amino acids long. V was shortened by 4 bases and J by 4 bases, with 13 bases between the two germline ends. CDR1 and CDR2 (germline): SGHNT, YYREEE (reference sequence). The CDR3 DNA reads TGTGCCAGCAGCCCCCAGGGTTTCCCAGATACGCAGTATTTT. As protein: CASSPQGFPDTQYF.

This CDR3 reads CASSLAVTSGGSYEQYF. The CDR3 region has the DNA TGTGCCAGCAGCTTAGCGGTGACTAGCGGAGGTTCCTACGAGCAGTACTTC. The chain combines TRBV7-8 with TRBJ2-7; the match to TRBD2 covers 9 bases. Trimming at V came to 0 bases and at J to 1 base, leaving 7 bases not matched to a gene. The CDR3 totals 17 residues. Looked up from germline, CDR1 is SGHVS and CDR2 is FQNEAQ.

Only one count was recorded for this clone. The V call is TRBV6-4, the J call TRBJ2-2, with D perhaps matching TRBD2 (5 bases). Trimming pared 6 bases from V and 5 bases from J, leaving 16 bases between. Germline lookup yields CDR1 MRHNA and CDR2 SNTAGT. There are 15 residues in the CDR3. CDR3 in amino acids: CASSTTAGLTGELFF. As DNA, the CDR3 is TGTGCCAGCAGCACCACCGCGGGTTTGACCGGGGAGCTGTTTTTT.

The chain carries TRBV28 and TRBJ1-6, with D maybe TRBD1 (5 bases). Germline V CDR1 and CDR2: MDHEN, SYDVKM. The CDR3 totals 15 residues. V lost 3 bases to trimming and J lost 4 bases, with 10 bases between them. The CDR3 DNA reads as TGTGCCAGCAGTTTCGCGGGACGATATAATTCACCCCTCCACTTT. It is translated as CASSFAGRYNSPLHF.

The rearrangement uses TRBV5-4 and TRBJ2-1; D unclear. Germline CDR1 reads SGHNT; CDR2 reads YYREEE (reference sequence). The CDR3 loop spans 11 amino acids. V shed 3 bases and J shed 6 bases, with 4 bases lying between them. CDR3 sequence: CASSSTNEQFF. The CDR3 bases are TGTGCCAGCAGCTCTACCAATGAGCAGTTCTTC. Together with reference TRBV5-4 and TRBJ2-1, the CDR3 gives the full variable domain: ETGVTQSPTHLIKTRGQQVTLRCSSQSGHNTVSWYQQALGQGPQFIFQYYREEENGRGNFPPRFSGLQFPNYSSELNVNALELDDSALYLCASSSTNEQFFGPGTRLTVL.

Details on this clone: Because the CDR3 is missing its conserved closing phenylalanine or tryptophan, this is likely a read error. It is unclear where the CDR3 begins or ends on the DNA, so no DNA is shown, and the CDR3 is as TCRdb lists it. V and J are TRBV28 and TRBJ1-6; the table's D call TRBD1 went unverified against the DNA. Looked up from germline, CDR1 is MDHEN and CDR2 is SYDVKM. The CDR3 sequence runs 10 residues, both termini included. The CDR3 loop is CASSPPGGPG.

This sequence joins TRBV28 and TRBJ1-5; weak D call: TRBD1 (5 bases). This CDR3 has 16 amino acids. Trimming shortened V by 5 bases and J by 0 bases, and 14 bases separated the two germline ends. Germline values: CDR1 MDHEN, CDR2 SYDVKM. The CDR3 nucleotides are TGTGCCAGCAGTATAGACAGTTTCGATAGCAATCAGCCCCAGCATTTT. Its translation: CASSIDSFDSNQPQHF.